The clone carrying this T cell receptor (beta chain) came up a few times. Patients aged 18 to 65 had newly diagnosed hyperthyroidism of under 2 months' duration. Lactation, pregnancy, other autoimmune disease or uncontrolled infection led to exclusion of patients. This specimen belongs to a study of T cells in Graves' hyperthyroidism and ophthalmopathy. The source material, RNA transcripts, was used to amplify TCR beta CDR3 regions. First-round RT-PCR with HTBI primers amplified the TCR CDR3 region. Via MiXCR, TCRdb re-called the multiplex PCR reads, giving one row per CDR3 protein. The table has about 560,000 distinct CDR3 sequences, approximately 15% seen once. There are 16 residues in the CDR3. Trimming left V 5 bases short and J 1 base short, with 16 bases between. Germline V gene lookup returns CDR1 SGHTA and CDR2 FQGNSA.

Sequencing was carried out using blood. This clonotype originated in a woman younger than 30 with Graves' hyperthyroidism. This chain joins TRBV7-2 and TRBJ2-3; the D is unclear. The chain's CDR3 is CASSARAAARTDTQYF. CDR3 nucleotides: TGTGCCAGCAGCGCCCGGGCCGCGGCACGCACAGATACGCAGTATTTT.